These T cell receptor beta chains were read from a single sample in a study of graft-versus-host responses after intestinal transplantation. Clones were sequenced by immunoSEQ multiplex PCR, and TCRdb holds only the in-frame ones, with some missing. The sample has about 90,000 clones, 85% to 95% seen once; the top ten hold 1.1%. The antigens of these receptors remain unknown. This sample comprised unstimulated CD8+ T cells sorted from spleen or lymph node cells, obtained before transplant. The receptor set was obtained from a human donor who was the organ donor for an intestinal transplant. CDR3s include the opening cysteine and the closing phenylalanine or tryptophan. The order of the fields is V gene, J gene, clone size, D gene, CDR3 DNA, CDR3 protein. A D gene is named only where the DNA matches it firmly. The size of a clone is reported for some rows only, either as once, few or many, or as a class for expanded clones.

TRBV4-3	TRBJ2-2	once	TRBD2	TGCGCCAGCAGCCACCCTGCCAGGGGAGCGGGAGGGACCGGGGAGCTGTTTTTT	CASSHPARGAGGTGELFF
TRBV10-3	TRBJ1-2	-	-	TGTGCCATCGCAGGCCATTACTATGGCTACACCTTC	CAIAGHYYGYTF
TRBV7-9	TRBJ2-7	-	TRBD1	TGTGCCGAGGGACAGGGAGATGCCTACGAGCAGTACTTC	CAEGQGDAYEQYF
TRBV4-1	TRBJ2-2	-	TRBD1	TGCGCCAGCAGGCAGGGGGTAGCACCCGGGGAGCTGTTTTTT	CASRQGVAPGELFF
TRBV15	TRBJ1-4	-	-	TGTGCCACGGGTGACACGAATGAAAAACTGTTTTTT	CATGDTNEKLFF
TRBV28	TRBJ2-7	-	TRBD1	TGTGCCAGCCCTTCTCCGGGACAGTCCTACGAGCAGTACTTC	CASPSPGQSYEQYF
TRBV27	TRBJ2-3	-	-	TGTGCCAGCAGTAAACGACAGGACATCGACACAGATACGCAGTATTTT	CASSKRQDIDTDTQYF
TRBV7-8	TRBJ2-2	-	-	TGTGCCAGCAGCCGGATCGTCGGACAGAAAGGGCTGTTTTTT	CASSRIVGQKGLFF
TRBV11-2	TRBJ2-1	-	TRBD2	TGTGCCAGCAGCTTAGGAGATAGCGGGTACAATGAGCAGTTCTTC	CASSLGDSGYNEQFF
TRBV5-1	TRBJ2-2	-	-	TGCGCCAGCAGCTTGGCTAGCAAACAGAACACCGGGGAGCTGTTTTTT	CASSLASKQNTGELFF
TRBV2	TRBJ2-4	-	TRBD1	TGTGCCAGCAGTGGAGGACAGGGGCAAAACATTCAGTACTTC	CASSGGQGQNIQYF
TRBV7-3	TRBJ2-1	-	-	TGTGCCAGCAGCTTAATTTCCCGGGGAGATGAGCAGTTCTTC	CASSLISRGDEQFF
TRBV27	TRBJ2-7	-	TRBD1	TGTGCCAGCAGTTCCGGGACAGGGTACGAGCAGTACTTC	CASSSGTGYEQYF
TRBV27	TRBJ2-7	once	-	TGTGCCAGCAGTTTATCGAGAGGGCTATCAACCCTCGCCGACGAGCAGTACTTC	CASSLSRGLSTLADEQYF
TRBV13	TRBJ2-3	-	-	TGTGCCAGCAGCCACCAAGCACAGGCAGATACGCAGTATTTT	CASSHQAQADTQYF
TRBV5-5	TRBJ2-1	-	TRBD2	TGTGCCAGTTATGGACTAGCGGGAATAGAACCCACCTACAATGAGCAGTTCTTC	CASYGLAGIEPTYNEQFF
TRBV13	TRBJ2-3	-	-	TGTGCCAGCAGCTTATTTGGCGGGGCGGATACGCAGTATTTT	CASSLFGGADTQYF
TRBV6-1	TRBJ2-1	-	-	TGTGCCAGCAGTTCCGCCGCCAGTTACAATGAGCAGTTCTTC	CASSSAASYNEQFF
TRBV6-6	TRBJ1-1	-	-	TGTGCCAGCAGTTACTCGGGCTTTCCCGCTGAAGCTTTCTTT	CASSYSGFPAEAFF
TRBV6-5	TRBJ1-1	-	TRBD1	TGTGCCAGCAGTTACTCGACAGGGGGTCGGACTGAAGCTTTCTTT	CASSYSTGGRTEAFF
TRBV28	TRBJ2-7	-	TRBD1	TGTGCCAGCATCACAGTGGCCCCGACCCTTGACAGGGAGTCAGGCGAGCAGTACTTC	CASITVAPTLDRESGEQYF
TRBV5-1	TRBJ2-2	-	-	TGCGCCAACAGCTCCACTGGTTTGGGCCCCGGGGAGCTGTTTTTT	CANSSTGLGPGELFF
TRBV27	TRBJ1-4	-	-	TGTGCCAGCAGTGAGGGTAAAGGGGAGGTTGGAGGGGAAAAACTGTTTTTT	CASSEGKGEVGGEKLFF
TRBV27	TRBJ1-6	-	-	TGTGCCAGCAGTTTAAGGGGGGGCGTCTTTTCACCCCTCCACTTT	CASSLRGGVFSPLHF
TRBV6-5	TRBJ1-2	once	TRBD1	TGTGCCAGCAGGTGGACAGGGGCCCATGGCTACACCTTC	CASRWTGAHGYTF
TRBV11-2	TRBJ2-5	-	-	TGTGCCAGCTTAGCAGGGGATTGGGGCCTCGGGGAGACCCAGTACTTC	CASLAGDWGLGETQYF
TRBV9	TRBJ2-3	-	-	TGTGCCAGCAGCTTGGGGGGGGCGGCGGGGCCGCGCCCAGATACGCAGTATTTT	CASSLGGAAGPRPDTQYF
TRBV23-1	TRBJ2-7	-	TRBD2	TGCGCCAGCACTGCCCGGGGGGGACGGGAGCAGTACTTC	CASTARGGREQYF
TRBV13	TRBJ2-7	-	TRBD1	TGTGCCAGCAGCGGGGGACAGGGCGAGCAGTACTTC	CASSGGQGEQYF
TRBV30	TRBJ2-2	-	-	TGTGCCTGGAGTGTCGTGGGGGCGCGCACCGGGGAGCTGTTTTTT	CAWSVVGARTGELFF
TRBV10-3	TRBJ1-4	-	TRBD1	TGTGCCATCAGCCGGTCCGGGACAGCTAATGAAAAACTGTTTTTT	CAISRSGTANEKLFF
TRBV6-9	TRBJ2-4	-	TRBD1	TGTGCCAGCAGGCCGACAGGGATTGGCAAAAACATTCAGTACTTC	CASRPTGIGKNIQYF
TRBV7-2	TRBJ1-6	-	TRBD1	TGTGCCAGCAGCTTAGGAGACAGGGGGCATTCACCCCTCCACTTT	CASSLGDRGHSPLHF
TRBV30	TRBJ1-2	-	TRBD1	TGTGCCTGGAGTGTCGGACAGGCCAACTCCTATGGCTACACCTTC	CAWSVGQANSYGYTF
TRBV19	TRBJ2-7	-	-	TGTGCCAGTAGTATCTGGGCCGAGGGAGGAGAAACCTACGAGCAGTACTTC	CASSIWAEGGETYEQYF
TRBV19	TRBJ2-1	-	TRBD2	TGTGCCAGTAGTATGTTTGCGGGGGGTCAGAATGAGCAGTTCTTC	CASSMFAGGQNEQFF
TRBV5-1	TRBJ2-5	-	TRBD1	TGCGCCAGCAAACTGACAGGGCGAGAGACCCAGTACTTC	CASKLTGRETQYF
TRBV6-6	TRBJ2-2	-	-	TGTGCCAGCACAAAGAGACAGAACACCGGGGAGCTGTTTTTT	CASTKRQNTGELFF
TRBV19	TRBJ1-2	-	-	TGTGCCAGTAGCAGGGGAGCACTAGATGGCTACACCTTC	CASSRGALDGYTF
TRBV27	TRBJ2-1	once	TRBD1	TGTGCCAGCAGTTTTATGGGACAGGGTAACAATGAGCAGTTCTTC	CASSFMGQGNNEQFF
TRBV5-6	TRBJ1-1	-	-	TGTGCCAGCAGCCTTCCGCCTGGAGGCTTCACTGAAGCTTTCTTT	CASSLPPGGFTEAFF
TRBV4-3	TRBJ2-1	-	TRBD2	TGCGCCAGCAGCCAAGACTCCGGAGGGCGGGGGGGTCGCAACAATGAGCAGTTCTTC	CASSQDSGGRGGRNNEQFF
TRBV15	TRBJ2-5	-	TRBD2	TGTGCCACCAGCGGACTAGCGGATCAAGAGACCCAGTACTTC	CATSGLADQETQYF
TRBV9	TRBJ1-1	-	TRBD1	TGTGCCAGCAGCGGGACAGGGAGAGGGACTGAAGCTTTCTTT	CASSGTGRGTEAFF
TRBV2	TRBJ2-3	-	-	TGTGCCGACCGGCAGGGGTCAAGAGATACGCAGTATTTT	CADRQGSRDTQYF
TRBV18	TRBJ2-1	-	TRBD1	TGTGCCAGCTCACCACTTACAGGGGACAATGAGCAGTTCTTC	CASSPLTGDNEQFF
TRBV27	TRBJ1-1	-	TRBD1	TGTGCCACCAGGATAGGGGGCGGGAACACTGAAGCTTTCTTT	CATRIGGGNTEAFF
TRBV13	TRBJ2-3	-	TRBD2	TGTGCCAGCAGCCCGCGGACTAGCGGGAGCGATACGCAGTATTTT	CASSPRTSGSDTQYF
TRBV30	TRBJ2-2	few	-	TGTGCCTGGAGGAGGGCTACCGGGGAGCTGTTTTTT	CAWRRATGELFF
TRBV27	TRBJ2-1	-	-	TGTGCCAGCAGTCTGCAGGGGGGCGATGAGCAGTTCTTC	CASSLQGGDEQFF
TRBV7-9	TRBJ2-1	-	TRBD1	TGTGCCAGCAGCTTAGAGTTGGCGGCAGGGGGCATAGATGAGCAGTTCTTC	CASSLELAAGGIDEQFF